A single sample gave rise to the 3 T cell receptor beta chains below, sequenced in a study of human versus mouse CDR3 diversity and MHC coevolution (dated by TCRdb to the late 2010s). Library method: the immunoSEQ multiplex PCR assay. The immuneACCESS repertoire file appears here via TCRdb, limited to in-frame rearrangements. These files lack a portion of the clones; in checked studies, under half of the deficit traces to unresolved V genes, and the cause of the others is not known. The sample table contains tens of thousands of clones; only one count was recorded for roughly 92% of them. 0.15% of the sample is in the top ten clones. The sample consisted of naive CD4+ T cells from blood. In the paper's terms, the cell subset or site label means: CD45RO-negative CD62L-positive naive CD4 T cells. The receptor set was obtained from a person aged 25-75 years in good health.

A single count supports this clone. The chain has TRBV7-6 and TRBJ1-5; no firm D call. The length of the CDR3 is 14 residues. The V gene's germline CDR1 is SGHVS and CDR2 FNYEAQ. The V and J ends lost 0 bases and 7 bases respectively, with 10 bases between them. The CDR3 protein is CASSLAGSGQPQHF. CDR3 sequence (DNA): TGTGCCAGCAGCTTAGCAGGGTCGGGGCAGCCCCAGCATTTT.

The gene calls are TRBV6-5 and TRBJ2-5, with D possibly TRBD1 on 5 matching bases. The J call may be faulty, since TRBJ2-7 better matches the DNA end. CDR1 is MNHEY, CDR2 SVGAGI, per germline. There are 15 residues in the CDR3. The CDR3, as DNA: TGTGCCAGCAGAAGGACAAGGACCGGAGTCCACGAGCAGTACTTC. This sequence encodes CASRRTRTGVHEQYF.

The rearrangement uses TRBV5-1 and TRBJ2-1, with 8 positions matching TRBD2. The CDR3 extends over 14 amino acids. From germline, CDR1 is SGHRS and CDR2 YFSETQ. V lost 4 bases, J lost 6 bases, and 6 bases stayed unmatched. The CDR3 is CASSISGSPNEQFF. The CDR3 coding sequence is TGCGCCAGCAGCATAAGCGGGAGCCCCAATGAGCAGTTCTTC.